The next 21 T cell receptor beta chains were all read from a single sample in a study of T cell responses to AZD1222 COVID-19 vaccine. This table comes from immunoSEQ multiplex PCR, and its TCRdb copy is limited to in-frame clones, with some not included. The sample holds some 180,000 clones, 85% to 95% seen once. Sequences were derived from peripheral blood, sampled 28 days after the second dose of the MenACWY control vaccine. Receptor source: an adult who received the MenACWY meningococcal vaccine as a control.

CDR3 region: CASSFGARAYEKLFF. Here the CDR3 DNA reads TGTGCCAGCAGTTTTGGGGCCAGGGCTTATGAAAAACTGTTTTTT. The V call is TRBV27, the J call TRBJ1-4; TRBD1 is a possible D gene (5 bases). With 3 bases removed from V and 6 bases from J, the gap between germline ends came to 14 bases. The CDR3 has 15 amino acids. CDR1 and CDR2 (germline): MNHEY, SMNVEV (reference sequence).

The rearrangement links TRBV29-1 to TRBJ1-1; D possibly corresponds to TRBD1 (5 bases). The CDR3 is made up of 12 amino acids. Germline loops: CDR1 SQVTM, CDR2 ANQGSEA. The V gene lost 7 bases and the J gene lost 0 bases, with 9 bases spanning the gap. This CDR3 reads CSGGPMNTEAFF. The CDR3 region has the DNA TGCAGCGGGGGACCGATGAACACTGAAGCTTTCTTT.

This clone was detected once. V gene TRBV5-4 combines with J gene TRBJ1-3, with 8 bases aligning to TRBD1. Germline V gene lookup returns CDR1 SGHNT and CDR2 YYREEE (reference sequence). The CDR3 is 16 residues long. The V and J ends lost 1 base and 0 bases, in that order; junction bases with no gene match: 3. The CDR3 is CASSLLGTGSGNTIYF. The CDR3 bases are TGTGCCAGCAGCTTGTTAGGGACAGGCTCTGGAAACACCATATATTTT.

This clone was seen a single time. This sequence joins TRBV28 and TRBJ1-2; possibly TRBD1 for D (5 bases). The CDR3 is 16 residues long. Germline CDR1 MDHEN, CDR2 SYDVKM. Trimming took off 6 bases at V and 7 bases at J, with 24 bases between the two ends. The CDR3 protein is CASRSLSGVPRIGYTF. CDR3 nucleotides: TGTGCCAGCAGATCCTTATCGGGGGTACCAAGGATTGGCTACACCTTC.

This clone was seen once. Here the CDR3 DNA reads TGTGCCATCAGGACAGGGGGCGCAGGAGAAGAAGCTTTCTTT. This gives the protein CAIRTGGAGEEAFF. The chain has TRBV10-3 and TRBJ1-1, with 10 bases matching TRBD1. The CDR3 spans 14 residues. The V gene end was trimmed by 6 bases and the J gene end by 8 bases; junction bases not matched to a gene: 9. The V gene's germline CDR1 is ENHRY and CDR2 SYGVKD.

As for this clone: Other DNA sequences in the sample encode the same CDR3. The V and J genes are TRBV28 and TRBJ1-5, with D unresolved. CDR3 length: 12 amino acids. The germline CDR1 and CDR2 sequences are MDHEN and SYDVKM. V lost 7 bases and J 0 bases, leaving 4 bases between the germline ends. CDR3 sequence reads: CASTDSNQPQHF. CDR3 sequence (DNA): TGTGCCAGCACGGATAGCAATCAGCCCCAGCATTTT.

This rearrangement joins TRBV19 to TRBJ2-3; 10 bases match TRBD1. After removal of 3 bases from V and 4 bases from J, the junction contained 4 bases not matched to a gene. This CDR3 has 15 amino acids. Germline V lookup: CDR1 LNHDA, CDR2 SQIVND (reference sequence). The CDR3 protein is CASSIWGQGPDTQYF. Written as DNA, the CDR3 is TGTGCCAGTAGTATCTGGGGACAGGGGCCAGATACGCAGTATTTT.

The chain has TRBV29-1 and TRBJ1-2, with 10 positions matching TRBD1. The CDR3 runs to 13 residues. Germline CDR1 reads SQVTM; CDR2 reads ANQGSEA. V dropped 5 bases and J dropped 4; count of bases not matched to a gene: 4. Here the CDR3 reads CSVRQGAAYGYTF. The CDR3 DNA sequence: TGCAGCGTTCGACAGGGGGCGGCCTATGGCTACACCTTC.

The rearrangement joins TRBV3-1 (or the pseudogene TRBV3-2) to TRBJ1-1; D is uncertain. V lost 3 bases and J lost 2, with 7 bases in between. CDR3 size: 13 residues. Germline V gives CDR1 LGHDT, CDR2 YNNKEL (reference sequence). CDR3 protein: CASSHIGNTEAFF. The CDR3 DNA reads TGTGCCAGCAGCCATATAGGTAACACTGAAGCTTTCTTT.

DNA for the CDR3: TGTGCCAGCAGTTACTCGATTAGGACGTCTAACTATGGCTACACCTTC. It is translated as CASSYSIRTSNYGYTF. The chain carries TRBV6-5 and TRBJ1-2; D call uncertain. V dropped 0 bases and J dropped 0 bases, with 11 bases sitting between them. The CDR3 loop spans 16 amino acids. In germline, CDR1 is MNHEY, CDR2 SVGAGI.

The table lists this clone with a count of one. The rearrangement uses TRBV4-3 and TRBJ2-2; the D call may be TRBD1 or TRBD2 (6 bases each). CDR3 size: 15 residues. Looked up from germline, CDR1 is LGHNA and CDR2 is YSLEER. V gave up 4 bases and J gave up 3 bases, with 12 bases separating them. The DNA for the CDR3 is TGCGCCAGCAGCCCTGGGGGGCAGGACACCGGGGAGCTGTTTTTT. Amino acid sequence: CASSPGGQDTGELFF.

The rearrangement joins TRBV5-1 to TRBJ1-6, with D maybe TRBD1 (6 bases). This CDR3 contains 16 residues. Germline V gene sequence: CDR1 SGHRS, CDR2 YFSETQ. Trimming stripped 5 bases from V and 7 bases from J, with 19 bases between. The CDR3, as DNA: TGCGCCAGCAGGGCCCCTCCGGGGGGCGCAAATTCACCCCTCCACTTT. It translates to CASRAPPGGANSPLHF.

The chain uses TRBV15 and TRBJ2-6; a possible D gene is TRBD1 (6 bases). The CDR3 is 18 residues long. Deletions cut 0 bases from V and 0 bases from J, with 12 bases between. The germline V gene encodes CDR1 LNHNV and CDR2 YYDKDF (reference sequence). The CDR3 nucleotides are TGTGCCACCAGCAGAGATGGGGGACACCTCTCTGGGGCCAACGTCCTGACTTTC. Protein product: CATSRDGGHLSGANVLTF.

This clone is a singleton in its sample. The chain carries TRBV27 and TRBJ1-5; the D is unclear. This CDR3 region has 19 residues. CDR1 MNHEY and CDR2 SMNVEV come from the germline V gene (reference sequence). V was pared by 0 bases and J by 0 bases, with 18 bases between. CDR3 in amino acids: CASSLSHGGGRLSNQPQHF. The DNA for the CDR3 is TGTGCCAGCAGTTTATCCCACGGCGGAGGGAGACTTAGCAATCAGCCCCAGCATTTT.

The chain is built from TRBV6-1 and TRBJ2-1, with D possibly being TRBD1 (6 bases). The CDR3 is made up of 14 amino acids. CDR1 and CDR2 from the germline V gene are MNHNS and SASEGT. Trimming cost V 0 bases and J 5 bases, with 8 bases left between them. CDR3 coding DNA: TGTGCCAGCAGTGAAGCGGGACACGACAATGAGCAGTTCTTC. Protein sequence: CASSEAGHDNEQFF.

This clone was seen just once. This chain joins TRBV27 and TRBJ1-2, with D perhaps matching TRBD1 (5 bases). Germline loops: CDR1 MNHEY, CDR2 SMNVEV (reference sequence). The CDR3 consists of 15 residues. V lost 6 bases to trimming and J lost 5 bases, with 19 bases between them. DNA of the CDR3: TGTGCCAGCAGAAATATCCATCAGGGTTGGTATGGCTACACCTTC. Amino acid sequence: CASRNIHQGWYGYTF.

CDR3 protein: CASSETAANTEAFF. The CDR3 coding sequence is TGTGCCAGCAGTGAAACTGCCGCGAACACTGAAGCTTTCTTT. The genes are TRBV6-1 and TRBJ1-1; no clear D. Trimming stripped 2 bases from V and 1 base from J, with 8 bases between. Germline-derived CDR1 and CDR2 are MNHNS and SASEGT. This CDR3 region has 14 residues.

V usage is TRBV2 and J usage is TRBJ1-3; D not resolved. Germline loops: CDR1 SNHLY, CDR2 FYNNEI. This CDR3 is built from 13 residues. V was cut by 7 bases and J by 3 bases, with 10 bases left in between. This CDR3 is CASTRDFGNTIYF. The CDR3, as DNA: TGTGCCAGCACCCGGGATTTTGGAAACACCATATATTTT.

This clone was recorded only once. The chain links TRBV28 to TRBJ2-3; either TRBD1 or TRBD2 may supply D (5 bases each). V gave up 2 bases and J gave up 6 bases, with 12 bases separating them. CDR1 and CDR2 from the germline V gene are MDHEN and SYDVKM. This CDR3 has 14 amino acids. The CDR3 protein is CASSLGGRRDTQYF. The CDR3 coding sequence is TGTGCCAGCAGTTTAGGGGGACGGCGGGATACGCAGTATTTT. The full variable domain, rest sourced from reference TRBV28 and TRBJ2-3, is DVKVTQSSRYLVKRTGEKVFLECVQDMDHENMFWYRQDPGLGLRLIYFSYDVKMKEKGDIPEGYSVSREKKERFSLILESASTNQTSMYLCASSLGGRRDTQYFGPGTRLTVL.

The CDR3 bases are TGTGCCAGCAGCCAGGGACTAGCGGTTTCCTACAATGAGCAGTTCTTC. It yields the protein CASSQGLAVSYNEQFF. The V and J genes are TRBV3-1 (or the pseudogene TRBV3-2) and TRBJ2-1, with TRBD2 identical over 11 bases. Looked up from germline, CDR1 is LGHDT and CDR2 is YNNKEL (reference sequence). This CDR3 has 16 residues. V lost 3 bases to trimming and J lost 1 base; unmatched junction nucleotides: 2.

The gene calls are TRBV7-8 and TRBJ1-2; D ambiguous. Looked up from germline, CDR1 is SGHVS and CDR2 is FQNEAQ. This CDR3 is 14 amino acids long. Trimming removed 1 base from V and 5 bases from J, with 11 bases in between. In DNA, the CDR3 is TGTGCCAGCAGCTTAGTCGGGAGCCAGTATGGCTACACCTTC. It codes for CASSLVGSQYGYTF.